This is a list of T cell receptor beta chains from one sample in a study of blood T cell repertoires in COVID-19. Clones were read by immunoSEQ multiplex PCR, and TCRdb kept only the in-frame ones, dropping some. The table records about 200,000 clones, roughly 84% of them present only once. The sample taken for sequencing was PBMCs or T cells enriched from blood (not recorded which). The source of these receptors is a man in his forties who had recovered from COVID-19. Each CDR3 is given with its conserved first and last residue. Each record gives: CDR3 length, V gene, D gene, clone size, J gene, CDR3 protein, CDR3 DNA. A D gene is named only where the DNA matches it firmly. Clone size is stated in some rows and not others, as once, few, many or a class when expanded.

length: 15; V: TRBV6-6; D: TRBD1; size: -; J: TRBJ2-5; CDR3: CASSPFDRAQETQYF; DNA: TGTGCCAGCAGTCCGTTCGACAGGGCCCAAGAGACCCAGTACTTC
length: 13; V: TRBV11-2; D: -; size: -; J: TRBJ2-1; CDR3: CASSLGSRESQFF; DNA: TGTGCCAGCAGCTTAGGAAGCCGGGAGTCGCAGTTCTTC
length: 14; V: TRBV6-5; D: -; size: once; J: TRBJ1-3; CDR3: CASSRRGEGNTIYF; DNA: TGTGCCAGCAGTCGGCGGGGGGAAGGAAACACCATATATTTT
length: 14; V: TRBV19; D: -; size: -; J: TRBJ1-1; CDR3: CASSIWGPDTEAFF; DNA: TGTGCCAGTAGTATTTGGGGGCCGGACACTGAAGCTTTCTTT
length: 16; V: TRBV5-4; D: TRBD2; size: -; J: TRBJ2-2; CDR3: CASASGGGANTGELFF; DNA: TGTGCCAGCGCCTCGGGCGGGGGGGCGAACACCGGGGAGCTGTTTTTT
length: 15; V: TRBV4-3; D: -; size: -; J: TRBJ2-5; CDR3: CASSQSGGLGETQYF; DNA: TGCGCCAGCAGCCAATCCGGGGGGCTGGGAGAGACCCAGTACTTC
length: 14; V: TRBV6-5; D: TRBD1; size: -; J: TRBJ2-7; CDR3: CASSYGTGIYEQYF; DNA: TGTGCCAGCAGTTACGGGACAGGGATCTACGAGCAGTACTTC
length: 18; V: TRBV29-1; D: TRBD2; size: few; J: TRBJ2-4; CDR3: CSVDRTSGARAGKNIQYF; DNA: TGCAGCGTTGACAGGACTAGCGGGGCCCGGGCCGGCAAAAACATTCAGTACTTC
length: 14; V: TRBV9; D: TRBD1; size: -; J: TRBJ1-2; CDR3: CASSGDGTVYGYTF; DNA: TGTGCCAGCAGCGGAGACGGGACAGTCTATGGCTACACCTTC
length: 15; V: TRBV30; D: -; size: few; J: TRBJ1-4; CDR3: CAWSDYRIRIEKLFF; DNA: TGTGCCTGGAGTGACTATCGTATTAGAATTGAAAAACTGTTTTTT
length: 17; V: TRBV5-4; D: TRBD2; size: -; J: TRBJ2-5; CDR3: CASSETWTSGVLETQYF; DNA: TGTGCCAGCAGCGAAACTTGGACTAGCGGGGTTTTAGAGACCCAGTACTTC
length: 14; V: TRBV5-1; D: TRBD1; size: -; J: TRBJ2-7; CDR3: CASSLRDRVYEQYF; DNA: TGCGCCAGCAGCCTCCGGGACAGAGTTTACGAGCAGTACTTC
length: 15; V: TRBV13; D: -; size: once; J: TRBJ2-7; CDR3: CASSKGPDYPFEQYF; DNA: TGTGCCAGCAGCAAGGGGCCGGACTACCCTTTCGAGCAGTACTTC
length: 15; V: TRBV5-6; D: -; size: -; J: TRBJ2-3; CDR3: CASSLDIGGTDTQYF; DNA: TGTGCCAGCAGCTTGGACATCGGGGGCACAGATACGCAGTATTTT
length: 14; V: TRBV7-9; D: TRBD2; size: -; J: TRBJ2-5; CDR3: CASSPSSGVETQYF; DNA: TGTGCCAGCAGCCCGTCTAGCGGGGTGGAGACCCAGTACTTC
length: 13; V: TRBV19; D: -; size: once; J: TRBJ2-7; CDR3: CASSIGQSYEQYF; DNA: TGTGCCAGTAGTATTGGACAGTCCTACGAGCAGTACTTC
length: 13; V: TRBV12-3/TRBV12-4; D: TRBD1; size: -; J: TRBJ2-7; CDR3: CASSRDSPYEQYF; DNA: TGTGCCAGCAGCCGGGACAGCCCCTACGAGCAGTACTTC
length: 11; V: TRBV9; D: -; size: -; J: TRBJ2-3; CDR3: CASSQTDTQYF; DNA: TGTGCCAGCAGCCAGACAGATACGCAGTATTTT
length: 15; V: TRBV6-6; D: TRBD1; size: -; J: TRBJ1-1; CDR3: CASSRRGTLNTEAFF; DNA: TGTGCCAGCAGTCGCAGGGGGACGTTGAACACTGAAGCTTTCTTT
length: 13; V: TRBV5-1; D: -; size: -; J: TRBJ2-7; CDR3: CASSLAVAYEQYF; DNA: TGCGCCAGCAGCTTGGCGGTGGCCTACGAGCAGTACTTC
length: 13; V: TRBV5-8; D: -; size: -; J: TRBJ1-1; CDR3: CASSPTRNTEAFF; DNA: TGTGCCAGCAGCCCCACTCGAAACACTGAAGCTTTCTTT
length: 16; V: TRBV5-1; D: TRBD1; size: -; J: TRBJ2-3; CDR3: CASSLVGTGATDTQYF; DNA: TGCGCCAGCAGCTTGGTAGGGACAGGGGCCACAGATACGCAGTATTTT